Below, 7 T cell receptor beta chains from the same sample are listed, as sequenced in a study of T cell responses to AZD1222 COVID-19 vaccine. Only in-frame clones appear in the TCRdb table, and some are missing; sequencing was by immunoSEQ multiplex PCR. The sample gives tens of thousands of clones, about 85% of which show up once; approximately 4.1% is in the top ten. The sequencing here drew on peripheral blood, taken on day 0 of AZD1222 vaccination. Source of these receptors: an adult in good health.

On this clone: The junction and the germline gene differ at one end; a read error may be behind it. The genes are TRBV9 and TRBJ1-1; TRBD1 matches at 11 bases. CDR1 SGDLS and CDR2 YYNGEE come from the germline V gene. There are 14 residues in the CDR3. CDR3 sequence reads: CASSGTGGALGLLF. As DNA, the CDR3 is TGTGCCAGCAGCGGGACAGGGGGCGCGTTGGGGTTGCTCTTT.

In this sample, this clone turned up once. This chain uses TRBV6-5 with TRBJ1-5; possibly TRBD1 for D (6 bases). Germline assignment: CDR1 MNHEY and CDR2 SVGAGI. This CDR3 has 15 residues. The V end was cut by 6 bases, the J end by 2 bases, with 14 bases between. CDR3 bases: TGTGCCAGCAGACCCCTGGACAGAGGCAATCAGCCCCAGCATTTT. This translates into CASRPLDRGNQPQHF.

The chain carries TRBV5-1 and TRBJ2-7; D gene ambiguous. Germline lookup yields CDR1 SGHRS and CDR2 YFSETQ. The CDR3 has 11 residues. V was pared by 4 bases and J by 2 bases, with 4 bases between. CDR3 in amino acids: CASSQAYEQYF. CDR3 sequence (DNA): TGCGCCAGCAGCCAAGCCTACGAGCAGTACTTC.

The chain links TRBV29-1 to TRBJ2-2; no definite D call. V was pared by 0 bases and J by 7 bases, with 9 bases between. The CDR3 loop spans 13 amino acids. The germline CDR1 and CDR2 sequences are SQVTM and ANQGSEA. CDR3: CSVEEKGGGELFF. Here the CDR3 DNA reads TGCAGCGTTGAAGAGAAGGGTGGCGGGGAGCTGTTTTTT.

A single count supports this clone. The DNA of the CDR3 is TGTGCCAGCAGCCCCCAGTATGAAGCTTTCTTT. Protein sequence: CASSPQYEAFF. This chain joins TRBV7-8 and TRBJ1-1; D is unclear. There are 11 residues in the CDR3. Trimming took off 5 bases at V and 7 bases at J, with 8 bases between the two ends. The germline CDR1 and CDR2 sequences are SGHVS and FQNEAQ.

The rearrangement joins TRBV6-5 to TRBJ2-5; 8 nucleotides line up with TRBD1. The CDR3 spans 15 residues. Germline V lookup: CDR1 MNHEY, CDR2 SVGAGI. V was pared by 6 bases and J by 5 bases, with 11 bases of the junction left unmatched. For the CDR3, the DNA is TGTGCCAGCAGATCGACCGGACAGGGTAGGGAGACCCAGTACTTC. Protein product: CASRSTGQGRETQYF.

The chain employs TRBV28 and TRBJ1-5, with D possibly being TRBD1 (5 bases). This CDR3 has 15 amino acids. V was clipped by 5 bases and J by 3 bases, with 14 bases between them. The V gene's germline CDR1 is MDHEN and CDR2 SYDVKM. The DNA of the CDR3 is TGTGCCAGCAGTCTCCGGGACGGATACAATCAGCCCCAGCATTTT. Residues: CASSLRDGYNQPQHF.